This T cell receptor beta chain was sequenced during a study of graft-versus-host responses after intestinal transplantation (dated by TCRdb to 2020 to 2023). Broadly, across the study: Multivisceral, liver-intestinal, or isolated intestinal transplants were received by the recipients. Every recipient was given anti-thymocyte globulin induction, followed by approximately three years of maintenance tacrolimus and steroids. Graft-versus-host and host-versus-graft alloreactive T cell clones were tracked in the graft, circulation and bone marrow after intestinal transplantation using bulk TCR-beta CDR3 sequencing. Alloreactive clones were identified by sequencing pre-transplant mixed lymphocyte reaction products and comparing these products with unstimulated pre-transplant donor and recipient T cells. A cohort of roughly 25 intestinal transplant recipients, including one retransplant, was enrolled, and a few patients lacking pretransplant specimens were excluded. A peak of at least 4% donor T cells among recipient peripheral blood mononuclear cells was the definition used for donor T cell macrochimerism. Instead of going to the commercial service, samples from a few later patients were sequenced in-house on an Illumina MiSeq and processed with MiXCR.

This sample's time point label indicates: cells obtained before transplantation from donor or recipient. CD3+CD4+ and CD3+CD8+ populations were FACS-sorted from unstimulated pre-transplant donor and recipient cells taken from spleen or lymph nodes. Looking up the germline V gene yields CDR1 LGHNA and CDR2 YNFKEQ. The CDR3 measures 17 amino acids from cysteine to phenylalanine. Of all the DNA, just the CDR3 is kept, 51 bases in frame from base 1. The trim is 0 bases for V and 1 base for J, with a gap of 15 bases between the germline ends. The study at large found these results: GvH clones were detected in recipient bone marrow, and some of these GvH clones were observed earlier in ileal mucosa or blood, consistent with an intestinal mucosal origin. Early after transplant, declines in HvG clones were associated with peak levels of circulating GvH clones. In patients with donor T cell macrochimerism, the allografts had high GvH to HvG T cell clonal ratios. The conclusions were limited by the relatively low number and heterogeneity of the intestinal transplant patients.

With regard to this clone: Which antigen it targets is not known. Per-base qualities were not stored, and no clone one base away is much larger.

Library preparation used the immunoSEQ multiplex PCR assay. For most patients, genomic DNA was isolated with the Qiagen DNeasy Blood and Tissue Kit and sent frozen to Adaptive Biotechnologies for TCR sequencing. For most patients, high-throughput TCR-beta CDR3 sequencing of genomic DNA was performed by Adaptive Biotechnologies. The paper's data handling went like this. TCR sequencing data for over 15 patients were retrieved from Adaptive's ImmunoSEQ software; a few other patients were processed with MiXCR and VDJtools. CD4 versus CD8 sorting errors were corrected by removing sequences found in both subsets at a frequency ratio below 5:1. CDR3 nucleotide sequences shared between donor and recipient were removed because their origin could not be assigned. Alloreactive clones required at least 2-fold expansion over unstimulated cells and minimum CFSE-low frequency of 0.002% (template counts) or 0.001% (read counts). Mappable clones were those detected in sequenced pre-transplant spleen, lymph node, or MLR CFSE-low populations of the donor or recipient. Cumulative frequency of alloreactive clones was calculated as a percentage of all sequences weighted by copy number. What TCRdb holds here is the immuneACCESS table cut down to in-frame rearrangements. Part of the clones is not present; checked against another copy, under half of the missing clones reflect an unresolved V gene, and the others are unexplained. V and J calls and clone size come straight from that table; D and trimming were deduced from the DNA. Within this sample are about 64,000 clones, with around nine tenths of them counted one time only. Jointly, the top ten make up 1.7% of the sample.

The rearrangement combines TRBV4-2 with TRBJ2-5, and possibly TRBD1, on 6 matching bases. The TCR comes from a human donor who was the organ donor for an intestinal transplant. The sample was unstimulated CD8+ T cells sorted from spleen or lymph node cells, taken before transplant. The CDR3 region reads CASSQEQLGTPQETQYF. The bases are TGTGCCAGCAGCCAAGAGCAGCTCGGGACACCCCAAGAGACCCAGTACTTC.